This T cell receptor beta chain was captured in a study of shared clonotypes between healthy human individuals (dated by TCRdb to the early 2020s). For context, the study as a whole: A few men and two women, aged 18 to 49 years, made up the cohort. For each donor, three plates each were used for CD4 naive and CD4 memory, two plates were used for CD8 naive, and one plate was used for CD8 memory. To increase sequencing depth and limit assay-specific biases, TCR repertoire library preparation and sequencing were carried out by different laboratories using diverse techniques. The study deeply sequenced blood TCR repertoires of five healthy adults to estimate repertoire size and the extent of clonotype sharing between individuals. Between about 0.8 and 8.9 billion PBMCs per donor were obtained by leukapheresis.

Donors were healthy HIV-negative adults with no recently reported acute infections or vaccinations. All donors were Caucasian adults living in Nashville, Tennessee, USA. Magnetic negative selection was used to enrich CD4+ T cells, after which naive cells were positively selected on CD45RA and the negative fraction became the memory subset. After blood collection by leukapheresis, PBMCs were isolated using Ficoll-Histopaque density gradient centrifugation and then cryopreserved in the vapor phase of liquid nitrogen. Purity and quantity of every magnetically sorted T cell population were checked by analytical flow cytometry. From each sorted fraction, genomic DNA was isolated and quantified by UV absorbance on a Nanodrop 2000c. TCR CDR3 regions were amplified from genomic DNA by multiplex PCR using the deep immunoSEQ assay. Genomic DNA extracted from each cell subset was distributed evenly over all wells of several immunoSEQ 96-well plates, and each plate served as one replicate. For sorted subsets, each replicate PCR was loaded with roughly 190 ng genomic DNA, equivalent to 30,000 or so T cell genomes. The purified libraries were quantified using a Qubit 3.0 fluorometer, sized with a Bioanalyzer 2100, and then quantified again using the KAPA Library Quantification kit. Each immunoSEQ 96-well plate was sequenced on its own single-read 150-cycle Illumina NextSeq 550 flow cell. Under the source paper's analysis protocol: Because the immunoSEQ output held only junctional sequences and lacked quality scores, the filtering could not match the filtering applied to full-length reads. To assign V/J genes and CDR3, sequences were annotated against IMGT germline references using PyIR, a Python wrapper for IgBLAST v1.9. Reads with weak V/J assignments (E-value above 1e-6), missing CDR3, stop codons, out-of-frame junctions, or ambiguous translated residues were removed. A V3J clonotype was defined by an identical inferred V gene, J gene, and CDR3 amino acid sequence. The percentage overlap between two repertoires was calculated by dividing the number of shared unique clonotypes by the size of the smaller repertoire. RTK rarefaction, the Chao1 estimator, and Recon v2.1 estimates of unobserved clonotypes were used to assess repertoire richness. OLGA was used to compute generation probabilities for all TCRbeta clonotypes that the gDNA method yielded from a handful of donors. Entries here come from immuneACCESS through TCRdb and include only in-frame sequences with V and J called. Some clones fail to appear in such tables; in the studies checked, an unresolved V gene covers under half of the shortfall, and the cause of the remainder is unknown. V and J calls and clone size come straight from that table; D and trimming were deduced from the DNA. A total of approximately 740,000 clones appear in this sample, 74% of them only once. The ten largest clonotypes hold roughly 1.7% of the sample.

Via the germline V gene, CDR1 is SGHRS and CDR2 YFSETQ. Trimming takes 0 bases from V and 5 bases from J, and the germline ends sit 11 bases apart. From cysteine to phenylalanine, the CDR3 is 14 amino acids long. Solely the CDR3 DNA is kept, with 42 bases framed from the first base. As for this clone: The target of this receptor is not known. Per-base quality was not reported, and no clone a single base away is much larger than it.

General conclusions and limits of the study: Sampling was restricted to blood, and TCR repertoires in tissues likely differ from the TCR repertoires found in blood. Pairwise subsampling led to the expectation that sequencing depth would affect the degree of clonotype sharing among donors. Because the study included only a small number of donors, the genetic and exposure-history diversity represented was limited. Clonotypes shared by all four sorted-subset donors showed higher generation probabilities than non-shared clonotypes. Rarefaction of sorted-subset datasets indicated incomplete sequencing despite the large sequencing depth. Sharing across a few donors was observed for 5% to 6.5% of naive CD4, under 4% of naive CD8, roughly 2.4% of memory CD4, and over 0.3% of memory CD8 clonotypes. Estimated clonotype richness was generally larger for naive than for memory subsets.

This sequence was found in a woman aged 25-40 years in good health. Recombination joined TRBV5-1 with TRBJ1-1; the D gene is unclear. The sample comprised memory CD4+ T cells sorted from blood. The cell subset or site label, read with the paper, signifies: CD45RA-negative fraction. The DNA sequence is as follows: TGCGCCAGCAGCTTGGGAGGGAGTGAAACTGAAGCTTTCTTT. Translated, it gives CASSLGGSETEAFF.